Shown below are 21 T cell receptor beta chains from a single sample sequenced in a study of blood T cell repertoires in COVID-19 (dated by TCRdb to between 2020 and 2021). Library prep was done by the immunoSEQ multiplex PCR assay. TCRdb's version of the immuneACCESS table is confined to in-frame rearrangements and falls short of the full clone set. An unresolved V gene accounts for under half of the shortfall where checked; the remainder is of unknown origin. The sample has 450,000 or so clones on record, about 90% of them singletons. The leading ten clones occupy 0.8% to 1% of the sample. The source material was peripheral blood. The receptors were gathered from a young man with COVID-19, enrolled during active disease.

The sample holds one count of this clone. CDR3 loop: CASSVDSDYGYTF. In nucleotides, the CDR3 is TGTGCCAGCAGTGTAGACAGTGATTATGGCTACACCTTC. This sequence joins TRBV2 and TRBJ1-2, with D possibly being TRBD1 (5 bases). The V end was cut by 4 bases, the J end by 5 bases, with 11 bases between. CDR1 and CDR2 from the germline V gene are SNHLY and FYNNEI. This CDR3 contains 13 residues.

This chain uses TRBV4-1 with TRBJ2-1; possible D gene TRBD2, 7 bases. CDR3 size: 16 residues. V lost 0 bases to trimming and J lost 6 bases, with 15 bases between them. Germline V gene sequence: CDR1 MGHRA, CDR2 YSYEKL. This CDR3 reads CASSQDGGGLLNEQFF. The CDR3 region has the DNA TGCGCCAGCAGCCAAGATGGGGGGGGCCTTCTCAATGAGCAGTTCTTC.

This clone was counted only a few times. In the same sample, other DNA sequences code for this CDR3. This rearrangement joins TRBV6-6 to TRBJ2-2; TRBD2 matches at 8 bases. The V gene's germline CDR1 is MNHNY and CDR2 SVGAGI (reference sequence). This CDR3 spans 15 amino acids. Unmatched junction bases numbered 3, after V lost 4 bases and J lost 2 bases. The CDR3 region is CASSSSGGNTGELFF. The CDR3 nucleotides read TGTGCCAGCAGTTCCAGCGGGGGAAACACCGGGGAGCTGTTTTTT.

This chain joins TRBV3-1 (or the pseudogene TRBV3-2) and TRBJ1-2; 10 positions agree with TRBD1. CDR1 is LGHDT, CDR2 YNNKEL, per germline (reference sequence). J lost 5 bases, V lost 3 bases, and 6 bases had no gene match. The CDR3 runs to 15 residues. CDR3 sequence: CASSHAGQGSYGYTF. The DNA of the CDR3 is TGTGCCAGCAGCCATGCGGGACAGGGGTCGTATGGCTACACCTTC.

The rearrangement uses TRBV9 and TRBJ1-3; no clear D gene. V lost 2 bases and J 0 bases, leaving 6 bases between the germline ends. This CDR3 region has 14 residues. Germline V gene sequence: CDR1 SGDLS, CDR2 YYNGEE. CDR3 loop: CASSVSYSGNTIYF. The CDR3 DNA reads TGTGCCAGCAGCGTCAGTTACTCTGGAAACACCATATATTTT.

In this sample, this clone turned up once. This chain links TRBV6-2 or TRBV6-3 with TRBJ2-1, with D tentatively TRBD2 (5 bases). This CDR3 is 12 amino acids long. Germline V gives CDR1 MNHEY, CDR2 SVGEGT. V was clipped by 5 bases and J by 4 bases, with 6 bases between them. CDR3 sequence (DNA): TGTGCCAGCAGTCGGGGATACAATGAGCAGTTCTTC. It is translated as CASSRGYNEQFF.

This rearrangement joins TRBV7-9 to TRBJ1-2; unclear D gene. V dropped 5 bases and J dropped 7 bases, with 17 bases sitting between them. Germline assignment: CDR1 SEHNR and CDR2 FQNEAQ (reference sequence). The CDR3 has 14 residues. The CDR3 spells CASSQPTSVSGYTF. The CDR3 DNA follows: TGTGCCAGCAGCCAGCCGACTTCAGTTTCTGGCTACACCTTC.

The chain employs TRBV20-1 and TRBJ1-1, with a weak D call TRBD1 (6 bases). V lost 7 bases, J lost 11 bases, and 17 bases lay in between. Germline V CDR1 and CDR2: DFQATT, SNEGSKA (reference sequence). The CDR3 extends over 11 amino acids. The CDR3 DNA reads TGCAGTGTAGAAAGACAGGCCTCGGCTTTCTTT. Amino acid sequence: CSVERQASAFF.

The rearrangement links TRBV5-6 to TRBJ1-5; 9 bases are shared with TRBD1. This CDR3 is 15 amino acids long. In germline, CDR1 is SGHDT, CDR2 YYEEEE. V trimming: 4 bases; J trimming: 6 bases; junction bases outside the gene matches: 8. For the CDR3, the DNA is TGTGCCAGCAGCAGTGGACAGGGGAGGGCTCAGCCCCAGCATTTT. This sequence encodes CASSSGQGRAQPQHF.

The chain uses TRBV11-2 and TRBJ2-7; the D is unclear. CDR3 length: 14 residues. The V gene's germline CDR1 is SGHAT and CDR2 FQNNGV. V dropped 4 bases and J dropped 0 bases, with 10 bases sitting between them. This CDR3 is CASSSYRSSYEQYF. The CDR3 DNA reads TGTGCCAGCAGCTCCTATAGAAGCTCCTACGAGCAGTACTTC. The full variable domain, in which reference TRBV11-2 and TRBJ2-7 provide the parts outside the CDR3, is EAGVAQSPRYKIIEKRQSVAFWCNPISGHATLYWYQQILGQGPKLLIQFQNNGVVDDSQLPKDRFSAERLKGVDSTLKIQPAKLEDSAVYLCASSSYRSSYEQYFGPGTRLTVT.

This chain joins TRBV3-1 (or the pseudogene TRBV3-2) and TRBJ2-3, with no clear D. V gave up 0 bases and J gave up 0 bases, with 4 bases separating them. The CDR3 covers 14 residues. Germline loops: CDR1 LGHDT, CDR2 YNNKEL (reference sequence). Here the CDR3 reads CASSQEISTDTQYF. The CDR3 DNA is TGTGCCAGCAGCCAAGAAATAAGCACAGATACGCAGTATTTT.

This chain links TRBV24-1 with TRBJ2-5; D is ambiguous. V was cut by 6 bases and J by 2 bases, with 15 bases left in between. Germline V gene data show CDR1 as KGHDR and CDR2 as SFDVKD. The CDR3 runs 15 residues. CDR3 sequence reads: CATSSAQTPQETQYF. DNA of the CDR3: TGTGCCACCAGTTCCGCCCAGACACCTCAAGAGACCCAGTACTTC.

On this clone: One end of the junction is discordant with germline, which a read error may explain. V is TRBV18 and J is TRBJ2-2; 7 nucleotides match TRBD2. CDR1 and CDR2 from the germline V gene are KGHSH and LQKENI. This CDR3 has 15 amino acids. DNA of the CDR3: TGTGCCAGCTCTCCACTCGGCGGGAGTGACGGGGAGCTGTTTTTT. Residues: CASSPLGGSDGELFF.

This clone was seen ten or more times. The CDR3 loop reads CASSKAGDAGELFF. In DNA form, the CDR3 reads TGTGCCAGCAGTAAGGCAGGGGACGCCGGGGAGCTGTTTTTT. J is TRBJ2-2 and V is TRBV6-4, with D possibly matching TRBD1 (6 bases). The germline V and J ends were trimmed by 5 bases and 6 bases, with 13 bases remaining between them. Germline V lookup: CDR1 MRHNA, CDR2 SNTAGT. The CDR3 contains 14 residues.

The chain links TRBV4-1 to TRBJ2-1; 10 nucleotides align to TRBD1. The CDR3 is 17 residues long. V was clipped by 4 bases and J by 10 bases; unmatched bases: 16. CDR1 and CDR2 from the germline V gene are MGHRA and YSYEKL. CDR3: CASSPHSSDRGHPEQFF. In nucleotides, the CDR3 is TGCGCCAGCAGCCCCCACAGCTCTGACAGGGGGCACCCCGAGCAGTTCTTC.

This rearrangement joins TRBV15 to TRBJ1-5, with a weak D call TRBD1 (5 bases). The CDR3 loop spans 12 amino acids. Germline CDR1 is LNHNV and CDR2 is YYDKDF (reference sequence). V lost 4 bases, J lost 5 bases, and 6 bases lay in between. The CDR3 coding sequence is TGTGCCACCAGCAAAGGGGATCAGCCCCAGCATTTT. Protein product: CATSKGDQPQHF.

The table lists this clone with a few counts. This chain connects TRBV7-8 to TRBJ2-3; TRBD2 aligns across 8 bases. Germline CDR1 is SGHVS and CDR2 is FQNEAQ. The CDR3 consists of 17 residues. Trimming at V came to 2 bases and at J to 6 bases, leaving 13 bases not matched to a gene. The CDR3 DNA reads TGTGCCAGCAGCTTACAGACGGGGCGGGGGGTCGCCGATACGCAGTATTTT. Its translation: CASSLQTGRGVADTQYF.

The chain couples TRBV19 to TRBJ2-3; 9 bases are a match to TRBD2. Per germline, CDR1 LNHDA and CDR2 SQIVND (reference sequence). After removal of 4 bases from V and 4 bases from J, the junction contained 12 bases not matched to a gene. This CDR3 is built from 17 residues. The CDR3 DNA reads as TGTGCCAGTAGTAGGGGGCGGCGGGAGGGCCTCGCAGATACGCAGTATTTT. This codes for CASSRGRREGLADTQYF.

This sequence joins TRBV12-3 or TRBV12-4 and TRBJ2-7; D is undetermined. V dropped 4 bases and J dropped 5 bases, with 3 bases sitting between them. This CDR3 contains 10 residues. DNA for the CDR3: TGTGCCAGCAGTTATAACGAGCAGTACTTC. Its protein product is CASSYNEQYF.

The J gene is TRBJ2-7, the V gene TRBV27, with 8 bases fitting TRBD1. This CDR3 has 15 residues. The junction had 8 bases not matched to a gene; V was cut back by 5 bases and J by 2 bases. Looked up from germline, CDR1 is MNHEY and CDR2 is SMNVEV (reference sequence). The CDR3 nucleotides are TGTGCCAGCAGTCGTCCGGGACAGGCAACCTACGAGCAGTACTTC. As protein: CASSRPGQATYEQYF.

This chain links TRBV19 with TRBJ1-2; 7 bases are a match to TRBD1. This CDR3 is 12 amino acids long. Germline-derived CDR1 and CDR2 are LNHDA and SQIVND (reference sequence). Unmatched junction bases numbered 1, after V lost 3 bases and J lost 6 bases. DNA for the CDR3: TGTGCCAGTAGTATCCAGGGGGATGGCTACACCTTC. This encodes CASSIQGDGYTF.